What follows are 8 T cell receptor beta chains derived from one specimen sequenced in a study of blood T cell repertoires in COVID-19. Sequenced by immunoSEQ multiplex PCR; TCRdb stores in-frame clones only, minus some. The sample lists over 35,000 clones, about 79% occurring once. Sample: peripheral blood. These TCRs come from a human donor with acute or convalescent COVID-19. The donor label of this sample is uncertain.

V usage is TRBV28 and J usage is TRBJ2-7; maybe TRBD1 (5 bases). The CDR3 has 16 residues. Trimming removed 7 bases at V and 0 bases at J, with 19 bases between. CDR1 is MDHEN and CDR2 is SYDVKM in the germline V gene. The CDR3 spells CASNSLTGAISYEQYF. For the CDR3, the DNA is TGTGCCAGCAACTCCTTAACAGGCGCAATCTCCTACGAGCAGTACTTC. Filled out from reference TRBV28 and TRBJ2-7, the complete variable domain reads DVKVTQSSRYLVKRTGEKVFLECVQDMDHENMFWYRQDPGLGLRLIYFSYDVKMKEKGDIPEGYSVSREKKERFSLILESASTNQTSMYLCASNSLTGAISYEQYFGPGTRLTVT.

The rearrangement links TRBV10-3 to TRBJ1-1; no clear D gene. The germline V gene encodes CDR1 ENHRY and CDR2 SYGVKD. This CDR3 has 13 amino acids. The V gene lost 11 bases and the J gene lost 2 bases, with 15 bases spanning the gap. The CDR3 is CAALPGINTEAFF. CDR3 bases: TGTGCCGCCTTGCCCGGGATAAACACTGAAGCTTTCTTT.

The rearrangement links TRBV29-1 to TRBJ1-6; 10 nucleotides agree with TRBD1. V trimming: 5 bases; J trimming: 10 bases; junction bases outside the gene matches: 5. This CDR3 comprises 13 residues. Germline V gives CDR1 SQVTM, CDR2 ANQGSEA. The CDR3: CSVRQGAQSPLHF. CDR3 coding DNA: TGCAGCGTTAGACAGGGGGCACAGTCACCCCTCCACTTT.

The chain employs TRBV5-1 and TRBJ1-6; D gene ambiguous. Germline V gives CDR1 SGHRS, CDR2 YFSETQ. V lost 4 bases and J lost 5, with 10 bases in between. This CDR3 has 14 residues. CDR3 DNA sequence: TGCGCCAGCAGCACCAGACGGGATAATTCACCCCTCCACTTT. Protein: CASSTRRDNSPLHF.

V gene TRBV19 combines with J gene TRBJ1-2, with TRBD1 identical over 10 bases. Trimming cost V 7 bases and J 0 bases; bases outside gene matches: 8. From germline, CDR1 is LNHDA and CDR2 SQIVND (reference sequence). The CDR3 has 16 amino acids. This CDR3 reads CASTSDRGATNYGYTF. The CDR3 DNA is TGTGCCAGTACCTCGGACAGGGGGGCAACTAACTATGGCTACACCTTC. Full variable domain (missing parts from reference TRBV19 and TRBJ1-2): DGGITQSPKYLFRKEGQNVTLSCEQNLNHDAMYWYRQDPGQGLRLIYYSQIVNDFQKGDIAEGYSVSREKKESFPLTVTSAQKNPTAFYLCASTSDRGATNYGYTFGSGTRLTVV.

This clone was observed a single time. The rearrangement links TRBV5-4 to TRBJ2-7; 9 nucleotides line up with TRBD2. This CDR3 has 16 residues. Germline lookup yields CDR1 SGHNT and CDR2 YYREEE (reference sequence). V dropped 3 bases and J dropped 7; count of bases not matched to a gene: 14. The CDR3 DNA reads as TGTGCCAGCAGCTCGGGACTTAGCGGGAGTCCCTCTGAGCAGTACTTC. Translated: CASSSGLSGSPSEQYF.

This chain connects TRBV7-8 to TRBJ1-2, with D perhaps matching TRBD1 (6 bases). The V gene lost 5 bases and the J gene lost 6 bases, with 16 bases spanning the gap. Germline-derived CDR1 and CDR2 are SGHVS and FQNEAQ. The CDR3 is 14 amino acids. CDR3 nucleotides: TGTGCCAGCAGCCCCCGAGCCAGGGACAATGGCTACACCTTC. It yields the protein CASSPRARDNGYTF.

The genes are TRBV2 and TRBJ2-1; 9 nucleotides align to TRBD2. CDR1 and CDR2 from the germline V gene are SNHLY and FYNNEI. Trimming cost V 6 bases and J 2 bases; bases outside gene matches: 8. The CDR3 is 16 residues long. CDR3 in DNA: TGTGCCAGCAGGAGAGCGGGGGGTGACCCCTACAATGAGCAGTTCTTC. Translation gives CASRRAGGDPYNEQFF.